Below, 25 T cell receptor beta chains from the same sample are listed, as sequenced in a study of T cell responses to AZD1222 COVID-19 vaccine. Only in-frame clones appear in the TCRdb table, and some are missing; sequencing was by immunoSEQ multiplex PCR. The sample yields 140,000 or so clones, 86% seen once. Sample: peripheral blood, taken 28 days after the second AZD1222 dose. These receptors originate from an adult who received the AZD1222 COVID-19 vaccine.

CDR3 region: CASGPDPGLSPLHF. Here the CDR3 DNA reads TGTGCTAGTGGCCCGGACCCGGGCCTTTCACCCCTCCACTTT. The V and J genes are TRBV12-5 and TRBJ1-6, with D unresolved. CDR3 length: 14 residues. Germline-derived CDR1 and CDR2 are LGHNT and FRNRAP. Deletions cut 6 bases from V and 9 bases from J, with 15 bases between.

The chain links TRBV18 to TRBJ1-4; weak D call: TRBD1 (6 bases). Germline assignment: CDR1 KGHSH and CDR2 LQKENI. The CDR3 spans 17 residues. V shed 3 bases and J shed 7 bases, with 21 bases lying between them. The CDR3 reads CASSPFSGTTGGEKLFF. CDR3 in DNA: TGTGCCAGCTCACCTTTTTCCGGGACAACCGGCGGTGAAAAACTGTTTTTT.

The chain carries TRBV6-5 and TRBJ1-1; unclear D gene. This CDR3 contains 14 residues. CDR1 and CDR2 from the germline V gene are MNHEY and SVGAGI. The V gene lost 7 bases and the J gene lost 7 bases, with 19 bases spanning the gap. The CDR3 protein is CASIPATSDHEAFF. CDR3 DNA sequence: TGTGCCAGCATTCCTGCGACCTCGGACCATGAAGCTTTCTTT.

The CDR3 loop reads CASSSRDWSNEQFF. CDR3 bases: TGTGCCAGCAGCTCCCGGGACTGGTCCAATGAGCAGTTCTTC. The chain has TRBV7-9 and TRBJ2-1, with D possibly being TRBD2 (6 bases). The CDR3 is 14 amino acids. The germline V gene encodes CDR1 SEHNR and CDR2 FQNEAQ (reference sequence). Trimming cost V 4 bases and J 6 bases, with 13 bases left between them. Together with reference TRBV7-9 and TRBJ2-1, the CDR3 gives the full variable domain: DTGVSQNPRHKITKRGQNVTFRCDPISEHNRLYWYRQTLGQGPEFLTYFQNEAQLEKSRLLSDRFSAERPKGSFSTLEIQRTEQGDSAMYLCASSSRDWSNEQFFGPGTRLTVL.

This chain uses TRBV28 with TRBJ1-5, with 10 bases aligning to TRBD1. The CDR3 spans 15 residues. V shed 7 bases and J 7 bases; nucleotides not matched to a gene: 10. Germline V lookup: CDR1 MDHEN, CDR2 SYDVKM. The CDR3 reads CASMRDRGGGQPQHF. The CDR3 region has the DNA TGTGCCAGCATGCGGGACAGGGGTGGAGGCCAGCCCCAGCATTTT.

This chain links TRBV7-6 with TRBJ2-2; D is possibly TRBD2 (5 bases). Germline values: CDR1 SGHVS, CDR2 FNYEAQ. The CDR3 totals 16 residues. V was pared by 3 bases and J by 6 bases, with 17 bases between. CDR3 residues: CASSLDPGVGAGELFF. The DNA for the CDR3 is TGTGCCAGCAGCTTGGACCCCGGGGTGGGTGCCGGGGAGCTGTTTTTT.

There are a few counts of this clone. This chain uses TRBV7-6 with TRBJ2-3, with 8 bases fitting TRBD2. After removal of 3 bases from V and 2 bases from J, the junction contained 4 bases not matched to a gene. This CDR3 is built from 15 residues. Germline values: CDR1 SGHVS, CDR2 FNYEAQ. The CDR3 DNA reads TGTGCCAGCAGCTTTAGCGGGGCCAACACAGATACGCAGTATTTT. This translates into CASSFSGANTDTQYF.

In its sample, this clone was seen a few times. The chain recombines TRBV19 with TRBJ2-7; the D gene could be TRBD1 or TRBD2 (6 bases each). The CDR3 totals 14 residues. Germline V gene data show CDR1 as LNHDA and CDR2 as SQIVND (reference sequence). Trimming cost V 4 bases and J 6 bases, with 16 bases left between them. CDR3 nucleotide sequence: TGTGCCAGTAGTAAGGGGGGAGTAGCTGCCGAGCAGTACTTC. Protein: CASSKGGVAAEQYF. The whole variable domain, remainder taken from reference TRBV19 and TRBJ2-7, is DGGITQSPKYLFRKEGQNVTLSCEQNLNHDAMYWYRQDPGQGLRLIYYSQIVNDFQKGDIAEGYSVSREKKESFPLTVTSAQKNPTAFYLCASSKGGVAAEQYFGPGTRLTVT.

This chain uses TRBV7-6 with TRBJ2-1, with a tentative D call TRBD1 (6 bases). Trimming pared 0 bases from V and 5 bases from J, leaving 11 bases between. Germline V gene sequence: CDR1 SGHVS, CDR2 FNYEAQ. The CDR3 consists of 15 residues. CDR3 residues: CASSLAQGPDNEQFF. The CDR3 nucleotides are TGTGCCAGCAGCTTAGCACAGGGACCGGACAATGAGCAGTTCTTC.

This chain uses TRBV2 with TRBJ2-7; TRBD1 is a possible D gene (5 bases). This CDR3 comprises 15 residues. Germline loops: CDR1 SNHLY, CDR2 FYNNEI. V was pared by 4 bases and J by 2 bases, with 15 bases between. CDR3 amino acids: CASSVGRVPAYEQYF. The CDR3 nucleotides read TGTGCCAGCAGTGTTGGCAGGGTTCCTGCCTACGAGCAGTACTTC.

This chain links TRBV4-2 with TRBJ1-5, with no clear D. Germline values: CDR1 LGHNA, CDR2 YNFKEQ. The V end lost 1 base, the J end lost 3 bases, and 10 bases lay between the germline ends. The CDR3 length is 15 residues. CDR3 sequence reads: CASSQGGQDNQPQHF. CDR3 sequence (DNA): TGTGCCAGCAGCCAAGGTGGTCAGGACAATCAGCCCCAGCATTTT.

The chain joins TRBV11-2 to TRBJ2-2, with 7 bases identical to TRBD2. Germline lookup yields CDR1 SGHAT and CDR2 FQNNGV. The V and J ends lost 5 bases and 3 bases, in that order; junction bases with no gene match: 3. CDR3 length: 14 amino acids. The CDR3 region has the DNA TGTGCCAGCAGCGCCGCGGGGGACACCGGGGAGCTGTTTTTT. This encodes CASSAAGDTGELFF.

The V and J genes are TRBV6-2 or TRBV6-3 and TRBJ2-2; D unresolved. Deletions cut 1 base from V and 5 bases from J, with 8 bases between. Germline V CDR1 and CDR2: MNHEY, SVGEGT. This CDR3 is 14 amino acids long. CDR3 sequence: CASSYLTDTGELFF. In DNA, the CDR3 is TGTGCCAGCAGTTACTTAACTGATACCGGGGAGCTGTTTTTT.

The CDR3 loop is CASRDLTGSTDTQYF. Written as DNA, the CDR3 is TGTGCCAGTAGGGACCTGACAGGGAGCACAGATACGCAGTATTTT. V and J are TRBV19 and TRBJ2-3, with 7 nucleotides matching TRBD1. Trimming cost V 6 bases and J 0 bases; bases outside gene matches: 6. Germline CDR1 reads LNHDA; CDR2 reads SQIVND (reference sequence). CDR3 size: 15 residues.

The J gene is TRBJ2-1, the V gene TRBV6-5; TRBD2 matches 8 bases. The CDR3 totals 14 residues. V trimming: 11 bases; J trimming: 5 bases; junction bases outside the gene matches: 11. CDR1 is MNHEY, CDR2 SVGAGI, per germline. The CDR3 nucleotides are TGTGCCGCGGGGAGCGGGGGCTACAACAATGAGCAGTTCTTC. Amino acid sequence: CAAGSGGYNNEQFF.

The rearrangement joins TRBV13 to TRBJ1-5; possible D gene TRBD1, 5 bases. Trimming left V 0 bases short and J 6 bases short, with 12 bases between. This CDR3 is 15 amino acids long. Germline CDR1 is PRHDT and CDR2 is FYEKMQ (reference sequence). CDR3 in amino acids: CASSLGGEGLQPQHF. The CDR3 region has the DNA TGTGCCAGCAGCTTAGGCGGCGAGGGGCTTCAGCCCCAGCATTTT.

The CDR3 is CATQGWAGGPTDTQYF. The CDR3 DNA reads as TGTGCCACCCAAGGGTGGGCGGGAGGCCCCACAGATACGCAGTATTTT. The chain is built from TRBV3-1 (or the pseudogene TRBV3-2) and TRBJ2-3, with 8 bases lining up with TRBD2. V trimming: 10 bases; J trimming: 2 bases; junction bases outside the gene matches: 14. Germline values: CDR1 LGHDT, CDR2 YNNKEL (reference sequence). This CDR3 is built from 16 residues.

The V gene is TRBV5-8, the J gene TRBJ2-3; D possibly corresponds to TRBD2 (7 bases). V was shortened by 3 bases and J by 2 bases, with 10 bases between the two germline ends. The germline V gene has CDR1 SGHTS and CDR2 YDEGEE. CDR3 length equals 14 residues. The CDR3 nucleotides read TGTGCCAGCAGCTCGGGGGGACACACAGATACGCAGTATTTT. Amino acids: CASSSGGHTDTQYF.

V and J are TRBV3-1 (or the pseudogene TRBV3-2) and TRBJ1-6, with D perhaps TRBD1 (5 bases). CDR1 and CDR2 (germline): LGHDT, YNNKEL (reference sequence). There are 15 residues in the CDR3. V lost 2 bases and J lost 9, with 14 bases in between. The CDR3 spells CASSQPRGGSSPLHF. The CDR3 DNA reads TGTGCCAGCAGCCAACCCCGGGGGGGGAGTTCACCCCTCCACTTT.

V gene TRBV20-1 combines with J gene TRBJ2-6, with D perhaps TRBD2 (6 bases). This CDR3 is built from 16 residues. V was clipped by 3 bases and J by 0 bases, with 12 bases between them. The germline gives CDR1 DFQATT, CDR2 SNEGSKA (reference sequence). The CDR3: CSASGGVYSGANVLTF. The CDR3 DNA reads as TGCAGTGCTAGTGGAGGGGTGTACTCTGGGGCCAACGTCCTGACTTTC.

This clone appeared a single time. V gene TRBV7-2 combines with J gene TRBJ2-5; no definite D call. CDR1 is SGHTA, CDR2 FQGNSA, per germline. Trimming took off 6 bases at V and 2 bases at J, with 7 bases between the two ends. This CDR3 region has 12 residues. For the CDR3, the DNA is TGTGCCAGCAGTGAGCAGCAAGAGACCCAGTACTTC. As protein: CASSEQQETQYF.

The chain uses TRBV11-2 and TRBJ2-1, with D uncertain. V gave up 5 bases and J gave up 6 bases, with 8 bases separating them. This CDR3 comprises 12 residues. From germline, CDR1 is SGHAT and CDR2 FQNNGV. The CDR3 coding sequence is TGTGCCAGCAGCGTGGATGGCAATGAGCAGTTCTTC. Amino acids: CASSVDGNEQFF.

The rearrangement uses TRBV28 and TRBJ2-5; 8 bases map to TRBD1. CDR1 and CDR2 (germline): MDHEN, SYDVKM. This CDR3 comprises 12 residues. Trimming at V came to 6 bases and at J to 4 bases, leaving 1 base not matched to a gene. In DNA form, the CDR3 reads TGTGCCAGCAGACAGGGGGGAGAGACCCAGTACTTC. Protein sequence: CASRQGGETQYF.

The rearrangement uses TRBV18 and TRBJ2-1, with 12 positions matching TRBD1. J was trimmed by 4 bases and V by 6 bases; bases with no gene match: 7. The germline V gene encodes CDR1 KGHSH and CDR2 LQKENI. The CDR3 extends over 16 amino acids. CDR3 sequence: CASSLGQGAGYNEQFF. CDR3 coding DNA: TGTGCCAGCTCGTTGGGACAGGGGGCAGGGTACAATGAGCAGTTCTTC. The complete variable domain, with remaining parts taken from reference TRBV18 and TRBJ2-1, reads NAGVMQNPRHLVRRRGQEARLRCSPMKGHSHVYWYRQLPEEGLKFMVYLQKENIIDESGMPKERFSAEFPKEGPSILRIQQVVRGDSAAYFCASSLGQGAGYNEQFFGPGTRLTVL.

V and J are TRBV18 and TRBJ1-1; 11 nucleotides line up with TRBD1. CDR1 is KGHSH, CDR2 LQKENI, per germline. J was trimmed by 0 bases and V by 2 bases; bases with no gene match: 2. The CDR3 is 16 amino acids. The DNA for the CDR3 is TGTGCCAGCTCACCAGGGGACAGGGGGATGAACACTGAAGCTTTCTTT. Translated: CASSPGDRGMNTEAFF.